This T cell receptor (beta chain) was identified during a study of OX40 agonist ivuxolimab in advanced cancers. Study details: Head and neck, renal cell, melanoma or hepatocellular carcinoma were the cancers that dose-escalation patients had.

Method: immunoSEQ multiplex PCR; TCRdb's copy keeps in-frame clones and lacks some. The table lists 70,000 to 90,000 clones, roughly nine tenths of them singletons. In germline, CDR1 is MNHEY, CDR2 SMNVEV (reference sequence). CDR3 length equals 13 residues. Trimming stripped 9 bases from V and 8 bases from J, with 17 bases between. The sequences come from CD4+ or CD8+ T cells sorted from blood, collected in a trial of the OX40 agonist ivuxolimab. The V call is TRBV27, the J call TRBJ1-3, with D hard to call. This sequence originates from an adult with an advanced solid tumor such as melanoma, head and neck, liver or kidney cancer. CDR3 sequence: CARSNKAGHTIYF. For the CDR3, the DNA is TGTGCCAGGTCAAACAAGGCCGGGCACACCATATATTTT.